The clone carrying this TCR beta chain was recorded once. Its antigen remains unidentified. This sample is drawn from a study of OX40 agonist ivuxolimab in advanced cancers. Looking at the study overall: Ivuxolimab, which is an agonistic anti-OX40 (CD134) antibody, was administered to the patients. Two cutaneous melanoma patients and one hepatocellular carcinoma patient, three in all, had partial responses. Study-wide results and caveats: The average count of expanded clones was higher among CD8+ T cells than among CD4+. Which antigen the expanded peripheral T cells recognized is unknown.

Only in-frame clones appear in the TCRdb table, and some are missing; sequencing was by immunoSEQ multiplex PCR. The repertoire holds over 65,000 clones, with approximately 85% as singletons. The sample was CD4+ or CD8+ T cells sorted from blood, taken in a trial of the OX40 agonist ivuxolimab. The clonotype was recovered from an adult with an advanced solid tumor such as melanoma, head and neck, liver or kidney cancer.

CDR3 in amino acids: CASSSSPRLAGAHEQYF. Here the CDR3 DNA reads TGCGCCAGCAGCTCCTCACCCCGACTAGCGGGAGCCCACGAGCAGTACTTC. The V call is TRBV5-1, the J call TRBJ2-7; TRBD2 agrees at 12 bases. This CDR3 is built from 17 residues. V was pared by 3 bases and J by 5 bases, with 12 bases of the junction left unmatched. Germline V gives CDR1 SGHRS, CDR2 YFSETQ.